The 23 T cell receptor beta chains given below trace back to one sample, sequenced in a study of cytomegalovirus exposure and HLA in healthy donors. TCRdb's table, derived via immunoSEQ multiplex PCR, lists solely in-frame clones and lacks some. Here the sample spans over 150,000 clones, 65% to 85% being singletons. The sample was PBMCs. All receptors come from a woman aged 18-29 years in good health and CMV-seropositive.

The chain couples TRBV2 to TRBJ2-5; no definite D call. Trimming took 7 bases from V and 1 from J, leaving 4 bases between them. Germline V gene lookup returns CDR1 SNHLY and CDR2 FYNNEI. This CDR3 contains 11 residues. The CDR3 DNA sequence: TGTGCCAGCACGGTCCAAGAGACCCAGTACTTC. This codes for CASTVQETQYF.

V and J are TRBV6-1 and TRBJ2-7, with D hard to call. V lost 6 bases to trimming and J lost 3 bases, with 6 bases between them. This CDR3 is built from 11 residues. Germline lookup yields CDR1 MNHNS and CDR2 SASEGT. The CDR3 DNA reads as TGTGCCAGCAGGGCCCTCTACGAGCAGTACTTC. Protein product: CASRALYEQYF.

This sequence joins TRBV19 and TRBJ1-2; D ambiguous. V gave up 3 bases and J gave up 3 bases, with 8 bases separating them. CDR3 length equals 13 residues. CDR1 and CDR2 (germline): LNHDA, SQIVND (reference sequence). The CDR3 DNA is TGTGCCAGTAGTATTTCCGGGGACTATGGCTACACCTTC. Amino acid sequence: CASSISGDYGYTF.

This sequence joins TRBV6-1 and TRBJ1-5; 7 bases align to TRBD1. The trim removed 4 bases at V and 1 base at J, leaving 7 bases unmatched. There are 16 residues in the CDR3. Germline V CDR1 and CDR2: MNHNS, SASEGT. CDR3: CASSAYTGASNQPQHF. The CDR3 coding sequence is TGTGCCAGCAGTGCCTATACAGGGGCCAGCAATCAGCCCCAGCATTTT.

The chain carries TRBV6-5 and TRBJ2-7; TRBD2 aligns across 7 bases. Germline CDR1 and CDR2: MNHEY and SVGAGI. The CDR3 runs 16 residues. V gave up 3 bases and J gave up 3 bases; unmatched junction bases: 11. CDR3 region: CASSYGFAGDIYEQYF. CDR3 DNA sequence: TGTGCCAGCAGTTATGGGTTTGCGGGAGATATCTACGAGCAGTACTTC.

The CDR3, as DNA: TGTGCCAGCAGTTTTGGCGGGGGGGCCCTAGAGACCCAGTACTTC. Translating gives CASSFGGGALETQYF. This chain connects TRBV2 to TRBJ2-5, with 9 bases that match TRBD2. V trimming: 5 bases; J trimming: 4 bases; junction bases outside the gene matches: 8. Germline V gives CDR1 SNHLY, CDR2 FYNNEI. This CDR3 region has 15 residues.

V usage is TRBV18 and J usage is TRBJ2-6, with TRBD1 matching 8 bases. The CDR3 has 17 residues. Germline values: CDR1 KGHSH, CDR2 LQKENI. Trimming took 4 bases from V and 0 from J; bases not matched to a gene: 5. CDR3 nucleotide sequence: TGTGCCAGCTCACTGGGACAGGTCCGCTCTGGGGCCAACGTCCTGACTTTC. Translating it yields CASSLGQVRSGANVLTF.

DNA for the CDR3: TGTGCCAGCAGCTTAGTATACGCTAGCGGGGAAGAGACCCAGTACTTC. Its protein product is CASSLVYASGEETQYF. The genes are TRBV7-8 and TRBJ2-5, with TRBD2 matching over 9 bases. The CDR3 is 16 residues long. Germline loops: CDR1 SGHVS, CDR2 FQNEAQ. With 1 base clipped from V and 3 bases from J, the junction kept 6 bases outside the gene matches.

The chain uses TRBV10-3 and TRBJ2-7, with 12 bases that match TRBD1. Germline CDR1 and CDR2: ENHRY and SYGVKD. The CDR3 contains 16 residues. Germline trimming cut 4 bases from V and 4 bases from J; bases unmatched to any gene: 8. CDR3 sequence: CAISGPGTGGRYEQYF. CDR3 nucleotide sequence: TGTGCCATCAGTGGCCCCGGGACAGGGGGCAGATACGAGCAGTACTTC.

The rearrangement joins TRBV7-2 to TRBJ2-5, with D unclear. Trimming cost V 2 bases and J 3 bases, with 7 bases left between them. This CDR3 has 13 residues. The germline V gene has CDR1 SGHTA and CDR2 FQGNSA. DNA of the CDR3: TGTGCCAGCAGCTTAATGAGAGAAGAGACCCAGTACTTC. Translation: CASSLMREETQYF.

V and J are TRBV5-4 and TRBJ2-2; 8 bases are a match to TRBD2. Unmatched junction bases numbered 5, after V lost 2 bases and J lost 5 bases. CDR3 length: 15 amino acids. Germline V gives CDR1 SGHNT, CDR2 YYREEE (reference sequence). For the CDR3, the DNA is TGTGCCAGCAGCTTACGTCTAGCGGGTACCGGGGAGCTGTTTTTT. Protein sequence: CASSLRLAGTGELFF.

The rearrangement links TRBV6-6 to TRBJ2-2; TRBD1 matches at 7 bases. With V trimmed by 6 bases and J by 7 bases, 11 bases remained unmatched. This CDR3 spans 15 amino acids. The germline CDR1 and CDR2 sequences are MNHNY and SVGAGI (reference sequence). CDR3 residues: CASRPDRVKDGELFF. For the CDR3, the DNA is TGTGCCAGCAGACCCGACAGGGTAAAGGACGGGGAGCTGTTTTTT.

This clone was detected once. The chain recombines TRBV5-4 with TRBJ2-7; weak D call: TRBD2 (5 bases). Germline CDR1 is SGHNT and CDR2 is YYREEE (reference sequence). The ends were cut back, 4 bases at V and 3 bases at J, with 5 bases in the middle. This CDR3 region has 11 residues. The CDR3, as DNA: TGTGCCAGCAGCAGCGGCTACGAGCAGTACTTC. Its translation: CASSSGYEQYF.

CDR3 sequence reads: CASSTTGGAGAYEQYF. CDR3 DNA sequence: TGTGCCAGTAGTACGACAGGGGGCGCAGGGGCCTACGAGCAGTACTTC. This sequence joins TRBV19 and TRBJ2-7; 10 bases are a match to TRBD1. This CDR3 has 16 amino acids. With 4 bases clipped from V and 2 bases from J, the junction kept 8 bases outside the gene matches. From germline, CDR1 is LNHDA and CDR2 SQIVND (reference sequence).

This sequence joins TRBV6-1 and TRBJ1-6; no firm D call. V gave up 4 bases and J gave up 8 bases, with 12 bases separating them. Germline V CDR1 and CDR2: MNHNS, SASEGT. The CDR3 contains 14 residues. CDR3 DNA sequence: TGTGCCAGCAGTGTGGAACAGCCATATTCACCCCTCCACTTT. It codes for CASSVEQPYSPLHF.

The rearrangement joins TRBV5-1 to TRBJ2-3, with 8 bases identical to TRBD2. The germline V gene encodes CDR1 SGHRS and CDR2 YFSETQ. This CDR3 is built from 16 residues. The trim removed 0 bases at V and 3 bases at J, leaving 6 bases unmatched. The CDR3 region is CASSLATGLGTDTQYF. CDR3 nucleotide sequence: TGCGCCAGCAGCTTGGCCACGGGACTAGGGACAGATACGCAGTATTTT. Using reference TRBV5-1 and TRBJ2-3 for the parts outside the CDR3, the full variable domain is KAGVTQTPRYLIKTRGQQVTLSCSPISGHRSVSWYQQTPGQGLQFLFEYFSETQRNKGNFPGRFSGRQFSNSRSEMNVSTLELGDSALYLCASSLATGLGTDTQYFGPGTRLTVL.

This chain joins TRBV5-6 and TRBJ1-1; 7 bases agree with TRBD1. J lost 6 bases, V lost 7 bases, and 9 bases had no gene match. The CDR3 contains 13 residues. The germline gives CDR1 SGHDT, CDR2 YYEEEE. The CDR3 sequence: CASRQQGTAEAFF. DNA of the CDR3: TGTGCCAGCCGCCAACAGGGGACGGCTGAAGCTTTCTTT.

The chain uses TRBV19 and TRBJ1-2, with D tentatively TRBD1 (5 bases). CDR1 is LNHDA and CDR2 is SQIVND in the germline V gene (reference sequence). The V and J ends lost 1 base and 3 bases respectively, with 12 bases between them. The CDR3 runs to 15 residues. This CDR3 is CASSIAPDTYYGYTF. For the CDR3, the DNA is TGTGCCAGTAGTATAGCGCCGGACACCTACTATGGCTACACCTTC. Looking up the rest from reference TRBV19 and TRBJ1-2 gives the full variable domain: DGGITQSPKYLFRKEGQNVTLSCEQNLNHDAMYWYRQDPGQGLRLIYYSQIVNDFQKGDIAEGYSVSREKKESFPLTVTSAQKNPTAFYLCASSIAPDTYYGYTFGSGTRLTVV.

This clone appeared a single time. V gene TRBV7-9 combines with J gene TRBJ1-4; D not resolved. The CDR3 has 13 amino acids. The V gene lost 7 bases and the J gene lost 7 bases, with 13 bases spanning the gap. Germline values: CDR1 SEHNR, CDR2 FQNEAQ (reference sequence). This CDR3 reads CASTPSVSEKLFF. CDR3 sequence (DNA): TGTGCCAGCACCCCTTCAGTCAGTGAAAAACTGTTTTTT.

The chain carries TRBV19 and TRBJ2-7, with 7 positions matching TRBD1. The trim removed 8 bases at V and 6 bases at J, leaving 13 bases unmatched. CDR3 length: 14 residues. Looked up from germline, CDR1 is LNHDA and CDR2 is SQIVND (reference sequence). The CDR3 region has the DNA TGTGCCAGTCGGACCGACAGGGCGTCCCCCGAGCAGTACTTC. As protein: CASRTDRASPEQYF.

CDR3 protein: CASSLGQSNTEAFF. Written as DNA, the CDR3 is TGTGCCAGCAGCTTAGGACAGTCGAACACTGAAGCTTTCTTT. The rearrangement uses TRBV7-9 and TRBJ1-1, with a possible D match to TRBD1 (5 bases). The ends were cut back, 1 base at V and 1 base at J, with 7 bases in the middle. CDR1 SEHNR and CDR2 FQNEAQ come from the germline V gene (reference sequence). The CDR3 sequence is 14 residues long.

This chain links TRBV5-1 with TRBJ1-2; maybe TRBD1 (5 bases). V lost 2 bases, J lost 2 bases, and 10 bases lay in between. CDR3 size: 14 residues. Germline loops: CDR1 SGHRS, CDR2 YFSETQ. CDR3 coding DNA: TGCGCCAGCAGCTTTGACGACAGAAACTATGGCTACACCTTC. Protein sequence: CASSFDDRNYGYTF.

This CDR3 reads CASGVNQPQHF. Written as DNA, the CDR3 is TGTGCCAGCGGAGTAAATCAGCCCCAGCATTTT. This chain uses TRBV6-6 with TRBJ1-5; D gene uncertain. Trimming shortened V by 8 bases and J by 4 bases, and 6 bases separated the two germline ends. The germline V gene has CDR1 MNHNY and CDR2 SVGAGI (reference sequence). The CDR3 has 11 amino acids.